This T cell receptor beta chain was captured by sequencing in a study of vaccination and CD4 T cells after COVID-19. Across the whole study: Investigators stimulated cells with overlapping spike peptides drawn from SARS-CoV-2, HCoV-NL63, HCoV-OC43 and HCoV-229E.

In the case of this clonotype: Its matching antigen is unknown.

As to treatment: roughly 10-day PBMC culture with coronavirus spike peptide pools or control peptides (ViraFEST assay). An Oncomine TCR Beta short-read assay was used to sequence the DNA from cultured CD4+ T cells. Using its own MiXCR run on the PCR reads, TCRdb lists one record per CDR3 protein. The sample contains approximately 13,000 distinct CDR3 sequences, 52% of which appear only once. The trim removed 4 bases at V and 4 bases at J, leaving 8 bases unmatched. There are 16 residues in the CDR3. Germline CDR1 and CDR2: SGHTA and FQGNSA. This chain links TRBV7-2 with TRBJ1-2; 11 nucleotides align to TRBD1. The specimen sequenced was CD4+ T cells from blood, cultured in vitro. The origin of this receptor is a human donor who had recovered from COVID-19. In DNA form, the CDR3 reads TGTGCCAGCAGCTCACTAGGACAGGGGGCAATCTATGGCTACACCTTC. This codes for CASSSLGQGAIYGYTF.